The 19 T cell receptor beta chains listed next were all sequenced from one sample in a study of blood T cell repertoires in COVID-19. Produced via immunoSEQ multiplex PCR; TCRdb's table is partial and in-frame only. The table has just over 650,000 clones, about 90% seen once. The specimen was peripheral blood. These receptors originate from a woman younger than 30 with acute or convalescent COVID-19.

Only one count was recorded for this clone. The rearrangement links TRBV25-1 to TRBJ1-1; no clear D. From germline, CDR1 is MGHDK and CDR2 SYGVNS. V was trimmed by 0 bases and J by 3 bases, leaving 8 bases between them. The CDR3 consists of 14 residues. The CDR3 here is CASSEYWSDTEAFF. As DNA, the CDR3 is TGTGCCAGCAGTGAATATTGGAGCGACACTGAAGCTTTCTTT.

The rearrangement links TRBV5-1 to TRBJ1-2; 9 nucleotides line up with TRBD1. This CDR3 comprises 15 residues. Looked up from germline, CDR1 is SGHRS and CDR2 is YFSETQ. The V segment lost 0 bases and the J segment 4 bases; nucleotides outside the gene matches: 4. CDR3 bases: TGCGCCAGCAGCTTGGACAGGGGGCTGAGCTATGGCTACACCTTC. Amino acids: CASSLDRGLSYGYTF.

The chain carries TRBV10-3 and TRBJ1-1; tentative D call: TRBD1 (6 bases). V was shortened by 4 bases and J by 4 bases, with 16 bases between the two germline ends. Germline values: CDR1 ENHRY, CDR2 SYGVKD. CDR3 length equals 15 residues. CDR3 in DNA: TGTGCCATCAGTGGGGGGACACAGAAGGTCACTGAAGCTTTCTTT. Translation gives CAISGGTQKVTEAFF.

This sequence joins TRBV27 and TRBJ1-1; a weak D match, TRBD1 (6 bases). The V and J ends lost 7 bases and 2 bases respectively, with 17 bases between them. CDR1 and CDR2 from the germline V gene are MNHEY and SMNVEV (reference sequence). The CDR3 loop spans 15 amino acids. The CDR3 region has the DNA TGTGCCAGCACCTGGGGGGGCGCAGGAAACACTGAAGCTTTCTTT. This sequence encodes CASTWGGAGNTEAFF.

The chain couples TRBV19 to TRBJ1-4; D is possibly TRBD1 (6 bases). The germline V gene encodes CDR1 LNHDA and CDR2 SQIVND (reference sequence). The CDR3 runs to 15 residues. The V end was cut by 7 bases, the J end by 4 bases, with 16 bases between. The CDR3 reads CASNSKEQGNEKLFF. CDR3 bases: TGTGCCAGTAATAGCAAGGAACAGGGTAATGAAAAACTGTTTTTT.

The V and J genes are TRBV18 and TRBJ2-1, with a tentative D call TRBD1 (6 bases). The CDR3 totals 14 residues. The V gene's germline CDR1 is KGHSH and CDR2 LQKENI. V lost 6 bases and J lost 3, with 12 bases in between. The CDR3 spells CASSDATGYNEQFF. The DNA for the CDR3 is TGTGCCAGCTCCGACGCGACAGGCTACAATGAGCAGTTCTTC.

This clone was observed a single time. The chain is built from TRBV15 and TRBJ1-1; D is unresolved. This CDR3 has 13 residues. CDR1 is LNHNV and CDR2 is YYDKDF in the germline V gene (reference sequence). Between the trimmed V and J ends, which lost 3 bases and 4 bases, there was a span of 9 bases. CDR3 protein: CATSSGGPTEAFF. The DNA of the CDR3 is TGTGCCACCAGCAGCGGTGGTCCCACTGAAGCTTTCTTT. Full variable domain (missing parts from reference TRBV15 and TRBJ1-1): DAMVIQNPRYQVTQFGKPVTLSCSQTLNHNVMYWYQQKSSQAPKLLFHYYDKDFNNEADTPDNFQSRRPNTSFCFLDIRSPGLGDTAMYLCATSSGGPTEAFFGQGTRLTVV.

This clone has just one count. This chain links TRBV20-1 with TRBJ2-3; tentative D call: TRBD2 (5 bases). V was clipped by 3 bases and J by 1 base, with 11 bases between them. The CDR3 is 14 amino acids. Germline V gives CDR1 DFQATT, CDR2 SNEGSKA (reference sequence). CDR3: CSASRGTGTDTQYF. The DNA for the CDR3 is TGCAGTGCTAGTCGGGGTACTGGCACAGATACGCAGTATTTT.

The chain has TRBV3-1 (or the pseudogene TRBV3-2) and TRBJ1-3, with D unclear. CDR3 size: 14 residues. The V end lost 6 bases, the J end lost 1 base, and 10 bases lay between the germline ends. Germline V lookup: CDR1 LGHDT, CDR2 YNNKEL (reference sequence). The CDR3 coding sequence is TGTGCCAGCAGAGTTACAGAATCTGGAAACACCATATATTTT. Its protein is CASRVTESGNTIYF.

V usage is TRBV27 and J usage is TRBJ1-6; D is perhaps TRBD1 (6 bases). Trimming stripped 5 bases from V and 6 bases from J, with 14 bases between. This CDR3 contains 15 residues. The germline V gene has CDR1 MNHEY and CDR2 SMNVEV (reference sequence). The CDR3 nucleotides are TGTGCCAGCAGTACCAGGACAGATTTTAATTCACCCCTCCACTTT. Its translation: CASSTRTDFNSPLHF.

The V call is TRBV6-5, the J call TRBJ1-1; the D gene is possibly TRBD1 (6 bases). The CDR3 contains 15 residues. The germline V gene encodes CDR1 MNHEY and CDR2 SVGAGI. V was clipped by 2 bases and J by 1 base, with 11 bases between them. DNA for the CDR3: TGTGCCAGCAGTTACCGGGACATGCGGAACACTGAAGCTTTCTTT. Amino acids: CASSYRDMRNTEAFF.

The CDR3 nucleotides read TGTGCCAGCTCACTGGGACAGGGCACCGGGGAGCTGTTTTTT. As protein: CASSLGQGTGELFF. This sequence joins TRBV18 and TRBJ2-2, with 9 bases identical to TRBD1. The CDR3 loop spans 14 amino acids. With V trimmed by 4 bases and J by 4 bases, 1 base remained unmatched. Germline CDR1 is KGHSH and CDR2 is LQKENI.

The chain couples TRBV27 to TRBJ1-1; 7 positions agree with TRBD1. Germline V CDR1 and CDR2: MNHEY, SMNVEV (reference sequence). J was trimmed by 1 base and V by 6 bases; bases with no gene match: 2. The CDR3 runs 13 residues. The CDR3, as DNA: TGTGCCAGCAGCCAGGGGGGGAACACTGAAGCTTTCTTT. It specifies CASSQGGNTEAFF.

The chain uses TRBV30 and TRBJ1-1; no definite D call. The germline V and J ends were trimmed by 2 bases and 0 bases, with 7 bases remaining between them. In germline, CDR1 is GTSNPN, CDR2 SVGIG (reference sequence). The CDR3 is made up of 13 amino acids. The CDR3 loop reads CAWSPRLNTEAFF. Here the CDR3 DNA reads TGTGCCTGGAGTCCGAGATTGAACACTGAAGCTTTCTTT.

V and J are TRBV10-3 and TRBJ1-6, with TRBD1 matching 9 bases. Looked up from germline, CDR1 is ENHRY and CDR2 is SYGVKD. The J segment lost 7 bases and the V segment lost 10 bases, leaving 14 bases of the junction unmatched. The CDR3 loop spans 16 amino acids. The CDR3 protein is CATKSTGGLLNSPLHF. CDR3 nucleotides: TGTGCCACCAAGAGTACAGGGGGCCTCTTAAATTCACCCCTCCACTTT.

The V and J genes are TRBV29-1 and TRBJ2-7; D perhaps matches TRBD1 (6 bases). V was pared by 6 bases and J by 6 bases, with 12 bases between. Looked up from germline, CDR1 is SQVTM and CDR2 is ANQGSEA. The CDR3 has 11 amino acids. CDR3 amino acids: CSVGTPGEQYF. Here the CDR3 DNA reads TGCAGCGTCGGGACACCCGGCGAGCAGTACTTC.

CDR3 nucleotide sequence: TGTGCCAGCAGCCATCCCGGGGTGGGGGCCCTCGAGAACACTGAAGCTTTCTTT. Protein sequence: CASSHPGVGALENTEAFF. The gene calls are TRBV27 and TRBJ1-1; perhaps TRBD1 as D (6 bases). Germline-derived CDR1 and CDR2 are MNHEY and SMNVEV (reference sequence). V was clipped by 6 bases and J by 1 base, with 24 bases between them. This CDR3 has 18 amino acids.

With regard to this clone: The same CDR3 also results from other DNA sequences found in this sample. The CDR3: CASSLGQGRGYTF. In nucleotides, the CDR3 is TGTGCCAGCAGTTTGGGGCAGGGAAGGGGCTACACCTTC. V and J are TRBV12-3 or TRBV12-4 and TRBJ1-2; D might be TRBD1 (5 bases). The V end lost 3 bases, the J end lost 8 bases, and 13 bases lay between the germline ends. The CDR3 runs 13 residues.

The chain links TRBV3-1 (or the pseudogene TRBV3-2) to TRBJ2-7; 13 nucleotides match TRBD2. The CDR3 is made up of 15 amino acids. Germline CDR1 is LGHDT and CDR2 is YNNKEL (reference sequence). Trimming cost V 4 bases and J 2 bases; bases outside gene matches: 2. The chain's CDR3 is CASSPGLAGPYEQYF. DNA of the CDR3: TGTGCCAGCAGCCCGGGACTAGCGGGACCCTACGAGCAGTACTTC.